The 17 T cell receptor beta chains below come from one sample, sequenced in a study of T cell repertoires in cytomegalovirus infection. TCRdb independently ran MiXCR on the reads; one entry per CDR3 protein. The repertoire has tens of thousands of distinct CDR3 sequences, around 37% of them found once; the top ten carry more than 85%. Antigen specificity for these receptors is unknown. The source was CD8+ T cells from cultured PBMCs, collected from culture after CMV antigen stimulation. The receptor set was obtained from a human donor in good health (CMV status not recorded). Some clones in this sample may be carry-over from other donors' samples.

CDR3 in DNA: TGTGCCATGCGTGGGGGGGCGGACACTGAAGCTTTCTTT. Translation: CAMRGGADTEAFF. The V gene is TRBV7-9, the J gene TRBJ1-1; D is perhaps TRBD1 (6 bases). The CDR3 covers 13 residues. V was cut by 10 bases and J by 3 bases, with 15 bases left in between. Germline CDR1 is SEHNR and CDR2 is FQNEAQ (reference sequence).

The chain joins TRBV29-1 to TRBJ2-7; a weak D match, TRBD1 (6 bases). This CDR3 has 12 residues. CDR1 SQVTM and CDR2 ANQGSEA come from the germline V gene. Trimming took off 4 bases at V and 2 bases at J, with 9 bases between the two ends. The CDR3 region is CSVVTGPYEQYF. CDR3 coding DNA: TGCAGCGTTGTTACAGGGCCCTACGAGCAGTACTTC.

The V gene is TRBV7-6, the J gene TRBJ2-4; D not certain. The CDR3 spans 16 residues. Trimming removed 4 bases at V and 3 bases at J, with 16 bases between. Germline CDR1 SGHVS, CDR2 FNYEAQ. CDR3 protein: CASSSAITASKNIQYF. CDR3 nucleotides: TGTGCCAGCAGCTCGGCCATCACGGCCAGCAAAAACATTCAGTACTTC.

This clonotype was observed a handful of times. The V gene is TRBV7-9, the J gene TRBJ2-7; 9 bases are a match to TRBD1. Germline V gene data show CDR1 as SEHNR and CDR2 as FQNEAQ (reference sequence). CDR3 length equals 15 residues. The V and J ends lost 4 bases and 6 bases, in that order; junction bases with no gene match: 10. In nucleotides, the CDR3 is TGTGCCAGCAGCTCTTTTGGGGACAGGGAAGGCGAGCAGTACTTC. Protein: CASSSFGDREGEQYF.

In its sample, this clonotype was seen a few times. V is TRBV11-2 and J is TRBJ2-1; 8 nucleotides align to TRBD1. V shed 5 bases and J 4 bases; nucleotides not matched to a gene: 10. The CDR3 is made up of 16 amino acids. Germline-derived CDR1 and CDR2 are SGHAT and FQNNGV. The CDR3 DNA reads TGTGCCAGCAGCGATCCCGACAGGGGTAGGTACAATGAGCAGTTCTTC. This sequence encodes CASSDPDRGRYNEQFF.

This clonotype was counted only a few times. The V call is TRBV19, the J call TRBJ1-2, with 9 bases that match TRBD1. From germline, CDR1 is LNHDA and CDR2 SQIVND (reference sequence). The CDR3 extends over 14 amino acids. The V gene end was trimmed by 6 bases and the J gene end by 2 bases; junction bases not matched to a gene: 4. This chain's CDR3 is CASSHRGRNYGYTF. CDR3 bases: TGTGCCAGTAGCCACAGGGGGCGAAACTATGGCTACACCTTC.

There are many counts of this clonotype. The J gene is TRBJ2-7, the V gene TRBV4-1; D unresolved. The CDR3 is made up of 15 amino acids. Germline assignment: CDR1 MGHRA and CDR2 YSYEKL. Trimming pared 1 base from V and 2 bases from J, leaving 12 bases between. In DNA form, the CDR3 reads TGCGCCAGCAGCCAAGGTTACAATGGCCCCTACGAGCAGTACTTC. Translating it yields CASSQGYNGPYEQYF.

The rearrangement links TRBV6-1 to TRBJ2-1; 9 bases line up with TRBD1. The CDR3 is 15 amino acids. The germline CDR1 and CDR2 sequences are MNHNS and SASEGT. The trim removed 6 bases at V and 9 bases at J, leaving 12 bases unmatched. Here the CDR3 DNA reads TGTGCCAGCAGCACTGGACAGGGGACGTTGAGTGAGCAGTTCTTC. This sequence encodes CASSTGQGTLSEQFF.

The genes are TRBV3-1 and TRBJ2-1; 8 bases align to TRBD2. The CDR3 consists of 15 residues. The germline CDR1 and CDR2 sequences are LGHDT and YNNKEL (reference sequence). Trimming removed 1 base from V and 3 bases from J; junction bases left unmatched: 2. The CDR3 DNA reads TGTGCCAGCAGCCAAGCGGGGGGGCACTACAATGAGCAGTTCTTC. This encodes CASSQAGGHYNEQFF.

The chain employs TRBV7-9 and TRBJ2-7; 9 nucleotides align to TRBD2. The CDR3 extends over 17 amino acids. V was clipped by 7 bases and J by 9 bases; unmatched bases: 22. Germline-derived CDR1 and CDR2 are SEHNR and FQNEAQ (reference sequence). The CDR3 loop reads CASTRAGGDKPYVVQYF. In nucleotides, the CDR3 is TGTGCCAGCACCCGAGCGGGGGGAGACAAACCCTACGTTGTGCAGTACTTC.

V usage is TRBV7-2 and J usage is TRBJ2-3; possible D gene TRBD2, 6 bases. The CDR3 contains 14 residues. In germline, CDR1 is SGHTA, CDR2 FQGNSA. Trimming removed 4 bases at V and 1 base at J, with 9 bases between. CDR3 coding DNA: TGTGCCAGCAGCTGGGGACTTGGCACAGATACGCAGTATTTT. This encodes CASSWGLGTDTQYF.

The rearrangement joins TRBV6-8 to TRBJ2-7, with D perhaps matching TRBD1 (6 bases). This CDR3 region has 12 residues. Germline V CDR1 and CDR2: MNHGY, SAAAGT. V lost 11 bases, J lost 2 bases, and 13 bases lay in between. The CDR3 is CAGSTGTYEQYF. Here the CDR3 DNA reads TGTGCCGGTTCAACAGGGACCTACGAGCAGTACTTC.

The chain links TRBV7-4 to TRBJ1-4; a weak D match, TRBD1 (5 bases). CDR1 is SGHVT, CDR2 SQSDAQ, per germline. Trimming cost V 5 bases and J 5 bases, with 9 bases left between them. The CDR3 is made up of 13 amino acids. The CDR3 loop is CASSIGGNEKLFF. The CDR3 DNA follows: TGTGCCAGCAGCATTGGGGGGAATGAAAAACTGTTTTTT.

The V and J genes are TRBV10-3 and TRBJ2-1; the D gene is possibly TRBD1 (6 bases). Germline assignment: CDR1 ENHRY and CDR2 SYGVKD. Trimming took 4 bases from V and 5 from J, leaving 9 bases between them. CDR3 length equals 13 residues. The CDR3 coding sequence is TGTGCCATCAGTGGGGCAGGGGACAATGAGCAGTTCTTC. Translating it yields CAISGAGDNEQFF.

V gene TRBV4-1 combines with J gene TRBJ2-3; unclear D gene. Germline V CDR1 and CDR2: MGHRA, YSYEKL. Trimming cost V 6 bases and J 0 bases, with 13 bases left between them. The CDR3 has 15 residues. The DNA of the CDR3 is TGCGCCAGCAGTCGCCAAGGTCCTAGCACAGATACGCAGTATTTT. It is translated as CASSRQGPSTDTQYF.

This clonotype was seen a single time. V usage is TRBV4-1 and J usage is TRBJ1-2; D not resolved. Trimming cost V 2 bases and J 2 bases, with 12 bases left between them. The CDR3 covers 15 residues. Germline assignment: CDR1 MGHRA and CDR2 YSYEKL. CDR3: CASSQSPGANYGYTF. In DNA form, the CDR3 reads TGCGCCAGCAGCCAAAGTCCTGGCGCCAACTATGGCTACACCTTC.

The CDR3 DNA reads TGCGCCAGCAGTCGCAGGGGGATGGACACCATATATTTT. It specifies CASSRRGMDTIYF. The rearrangement joins TRBV5-1 to TRBJ1-3; 7 positions match TRBD1. This CDR3 is 13 amino acids long. Germline CDR1 is SGHRS and CDR2 is YFSETQ. The junction had 7 bases not matched to a gene; V was cut back by 5 bases and J by 8 bases.